Presented here are 25 T cell receptor beta chains from one specimen sequenced in a study of T-cell reconstitution after alpha-beta-depleted transplantation in children (TCRdb year 2016). The library was prepared using PCR. The sequencer was an Illumina HiSeq 2500. TCR libraries were prepared with molecular barcoding, using unique molecular identifiers to normalize TCRbeta repertoire quantification. TCRdb itself trimmed the public reads at Q25 with fastp, ran MiXCR and retained productive beta chains. Entries that share a CDR3 protein sequence are merged under the most common genes and DNA. This sample holds roughly 220,000 distinct CDR3 sequences; 7% to 9% were observed only once. Clones ranked in the top ten supply under 40% of the sample. The treatment or condition label for this specimen denotes: allogeneic hematopoietic cell transplantation with graft depleted of TCRalphabeta T cells and CD19 B cells.

The sequencing here drew on PBMCs, mostly from graft donor cells, taken 360 days after TCRalphabeta/CD19-depleted stem cell transplant. The receptors originated from a male patient aged 2-15 years who had a stem cell transplant for acute myeloid leukemia, so the T cells may come from the graft donor.

The sample holds a few counts of this clonotype. The chain joins TRBV5-1 to TRBJ1-2; a weak D match, TRBD1 (6 bases). Germline CDR1 is SGHRS and CDR2 is YFSETQ. The CDR3 is made up of 14 amino acids. The V and J ends lost 3 bases and 2 bases respectively, with 11 bases between them. The CDR3 region is CASSSLDSNYGYTF. The CDR3, as DNA: TGCGCCAGCAGCTCCCTGGACAGCAACTATGGCTACACCTTC.

The chain has TRBV2 and TRBJ2-1; D is unclear. Germline loops: CDR1 SNHLY, CDR2 FYNNEI. CDR3 length equals 16 residues. The V end lost 0 bases, the J end lost 6 bases, and 15 bases lay between the germline ends. The CDR3 coding sequence is TGTGCCAGCAGTGAAGCCGGGCCGGGCATAACCAATGAGCAGTTCTTC. As protein: CASSEAGPGITNEQFF.

This clonotype turned up a few times. The V call is TRBV9, the J call TRBJ1-5, with D maybe TRBD1 (5 bases). CDR1 is SGDLS and CDR2 is YYNGEE in the germline V gene. CDR3 size: 15 residues. V lost 0 bases to trimming and J lost 3 bases, with 10 bases between them. The DNA for the CDR3 is TGTGCCAGCAGCGTAGAGGGACTCCTCAATCAGCCCCAGCATTTT. Translation: CASSVEGLLNQPQHF.

The rearrangement uses TRBV3-1 and TRBJ1-6, with D unresolved. CDR3 size: 12 residues. Trimming removed 4 bases from V and 16 bases from J, with 14 bases in between. The V gene's germline CDR1 is LGHDT and CDR2 YNNKEL (reference sequence). As DNA, the CDR3 is TGTGCCAGCAGCCCCCCGGTGGGCGGGCTCCACTTT. Protein: CASSPPVGGLHF.

This clonotype was detected a few times. This chain uses TRBV12-3 or TRBV12-4 with TRBJ2-3; 8 bases map to TRBD2. V was pared by 5 bases and J by 3 bases, with 7 bases of the junction left unmatched. This CDR3 spans 15 amino acids. The CDR3 reads CASSPPGLVTDTQYF. CDR3 sequence (DNA): TGTGCCAGCAGTCCCCCGGGACTAGTTACAGATACGCAGTATTTT.

This clonotype was detected many times. This chain joins TRBV5-1 and TRBJ2-7; D assignment may be TRBD1 or TRBD2 (5 bases each). Trimming shortened V by 4 bases and J by 2 bases, and 10 bases separated the two germline ends. This CDR3 has 13 amino acids. The V gene's germline CDR1 is SGHRS and CDR2 YFSETQ. The CDR3 here is CASSGGVAYEQYF. CDR3 bases: TGCGCCAGCAGCGGGGGTGTAGCCTACGAGCAGTACTTC.

The V gene is TRBV18, the J gene TRBJ2-2; a possible D gene is TRBD2 (6 bases). The germline V and J ends were trimmed by 0 bases and 5 bases, with 7 bases remaining between them. Looked up from germline, CDR1 is KGHSH and CDR2 is LQKENI. The CDR3 covers 14 residues. CDR3 bases: TGTGCCAGCTCACCACCGAGCGGGACCGGGGAGCTGTTTTTT. It codes for CASSPPSGTGELFF.

This clonotype turned up a few times. The V call is TRBV2, the J call TRBJ2-7, with 10 bases matching TRBD1. After removal of 10 bases from V and 4 bases from J, the junction contained 4 bases not matched to a gene. The CDR3 has 12 amino acids. The germline CDR1 and CDR2 sequences are SNHLY and FYNNEI. This chain's CDR3 is CAKDRGRYEQYF. The CDR3 DNA follows: TGTGCCAAGGACAGGGGGAGGTACGAGCAGTACTTC.

This clonotype was found many times. CDR3 region: CASSLTVFYGYTF. The DNA of the CDR3 is TGCGCCAGCAGCTTGACAGTTTTCTATGGCTACACCTTC. This sequence joins TRBV5-1 and TRBJ1-2; no firm D call. CDR3 length: 13 amino acids. V lost 1 base and J 4 bases, leaving 8 bases between the germline ends. Germline CDR1 SGHRS, CDR2 YFSETQ.

This clonotype was picked up many times. The CDR3, as DNA: TGTGCCAGCAGCGCAGGGACAGACTATGGCTACACCTTC. As protein: CASSAGTDYGYTF. The chain is built from TRBV7-3 and TRBJ1-2, with 7 bases fitting TRBD1. V was clipped by 5 bases and J by 3 bases; unmatched bases: 3. Looked up from germline, CDR1 is SGHTA and CDR2 is FQGTGA. The CDR3 has 13 amino acids. Using reference TRBV7-3 and TRBJ1-2 for the parts outside the CDR3, the full variable domain is GAGVSQTPSNKVTEKGKYVELRCDPISGHTALYWYRQSLGQGPEFLIYFQGTGAADDSGLPNDRFFAVRPEGSVSTLKIQRTERGDSAVYLCASSAGTDYGYTFGSGTRLTVV.

This clonotype was picked up a small number of times. This rearrangement joins TRBV6-2 or TRBV6-3 to TRBJ1-2; D remains ambiguous. This CDR3 has 14 residues. Trimming took 6 bases from V and 3 from J, leaving 14 bases between them. Germline V gene lookup returns CDR1 MNHEY and CDR2 SVGEGT. CDR3 coding DNA: TGTGCCAGCAGCCCCGGACGGCCGTACTATGGCTACACCTTC. Amino acid sequence: CASSPGRPYYGYTF.

The chain carries TRBV6-5 and TRBJ2-1; TRBD2 aligns across 11 bases. Trimming at V came to 2 bases and at J to 8 bases, leaving 11 bases not matched to a gene. Germline V lookup: CDR1 MNHEY, CDR2 SVGAGI. There are 17 residues in the CDR3. CDR3 loop: CASSYTDSGRGVDEQFF. CDR3 in DNA: TGTGCCAGCAGTTACACGGATAGCGGGAGGGGGGTCGATGAGCAGTTCTTC.

This clonotype was counted between two and nine times. This chain uses TRBV5-6 with TRBJ1-4; a weak D match, TRBD1 (6 bases). Germline-derived CDR1 and CDR2 are SGHDT and YYEEEE. The CDR3 is made up of 16 amino acids. V was clipped by 2 bases and J by 6 bases, with 17 bases between them. The CDR3 reads CASSFYRNRADEKLFF. The CDR3 DNA is TGTGCCAGCAGCTTTTACCGGAACAGGGCGGATGAAAAACTGTTTTTT.

This sequence joins TRBV9 and TRBJ1-2; D not certain. There are 13 residues in the CDR3. Germline V gene data show CDR1 as SGDLS and CDR2 as YYNGEE. Trimming removed 0 bases from V and 4 bases from J, with 7 bases in between. The CDR3 DNA reads as TGTGCCAGCAGCGTAGCTCGGGGCTATGGCTACACCTTC. This gives the protein CASSVARGYGYTF.

The chain uses TRBV6-1 and TRBJ2-7; 7 bases align to TRBD1. The germline V gene encodes CDR1 MNHNS and CDR2 SASEGT. The junction had 11 bases not matched to a gene; V was cut back by 8 bases and J by 4 bases. The CDR3 extends over 14 amino acids. In nucleotides, the CDR3 is TGTGCCAGCTCTTTCGGACAGGTTGGATACGAGCAGTACGTC. It yields the protein CASSFGQVGYEQYV.

There are many counts of this clonotype. CDR3 loop: CATSYMHSYEQYF. DNA for the CDR3: TGTGCCACCAGCTATATGCACTCCTACGAGCAGTACTTC. The chain employs TRBV15 and TRBJ2-7; D not certain. Germline V lookup: CDR1 LNHNV, CDR2 YYDKDF (reference sequence). The CDR3 spans 13 residues. The V and J ends lost 5 bases and 0 bases respectively, with 8 bases between them.

The chain employs TRBV18 and TRBJ2-5; TRBD1 matches at 7 bases. With 3 bases clipped from V and 3 bases from J, the junction kept 1 base outside the gene matches. The length of the CDR3 is 13 residues. Germline V gene lookup returns CDR1 KGHSH and CDR2 LQKENI. For the CDR3, the DNA is TGTGCCAGCTCACCCGGGACAGAAGAGACCCAGTACTTC. The encoded protein is CASSPGTEETQYF.

The chain combines TRBV5-1 with TRBJ2-2; TRBD2 aligns across 8 bases. The CDR3 covers 14 residues. Unmatched junction bases numbered 8, after V lost 5 bases and J lost 8 bases. Germline V lookup: CDR1 SGHRS, CDR2 YFSETQ. CDR3 region: CASRIQRELGELFF. As DNA, the CDR3 is TGCGCCAGCAGGATACAGCGGGAGTTAGGGGAGCTGTTTTTT.

This clonotype turned up a few times. V gene TRBV5-1 combines with J gene TRBJ2-7; D is ambiguous. The germline V gene encodes CDR1 SGHRS and CDR2 YFSETQ. This CDR3 contains 15 residues. The germline V and J ends were trimmed by 1 base and 2 bases, with 13 bases remaining between them. The DNA for the CDR3 is TGCGCCAGCAGCTTGACGAAAGGCGGTCCCTACGAGCAGTACTTC. Protein: CASSLTKGGPYEQYF. Full variable domain (missing parts from reference TRBV5-1 and TRBJ2-7): KAGVTQTPRYLIKTRGQQVTLSCSPISGHRSVSWYQQTPGQGLQFLFEYFSETQRNKGNFPGRFSGRQFSNSRSEMNVSTLELGDSALYLCASSLTKGGPYEQYFGPGTRLTVT.

This chain connects TRBV18 to TRBJ2-1; TRBD2 agrees at 9 bases. This CDR3 contains 15 residues. V gave up 1 base and J gave up 2 bases; unmatched junction bases: 0. The germline CDR1 and CDR2 sequences are KGHSH and LQKENI. CDR3 amino acids: CASSPLAGAYNEQFF. CDR3 DNA sequence: TGTGCCAGCTCACCACTAGCGGGAGCCTACAATGAGCAGTTCTTC.

The chain joins TRBV3-1 to TRBJ1-2, with a tentative D call TRBD1 (5 bases). The V end lost 4 bases, the J end lost 0 bases, and 12 bases lay between the germline ends. CDR3 length equals 15 residues. Germline V gives CDR1 LGHDT, CDR2 YNNKEL (reference sequence). CDR3 DNA: TGTGCCAGCAGCCCCGTAACACAGGCTAACTATGGCTACACCTTC. Its translation is CASSPVTQANYGYTF.

The chain is built from TRBV5-1 and TRBJ2-7; tentative D call: TRBD1 (6 bases). V gave up 1 base and J gave up 0 bases, with 11 bases separating them. The germline V gene has CDR1 SGHRS and CDR2 YFSETQ. The CDR3 length is 15 residues. As DNA, the CDR3 is TGCGCCAGCAGCTTGTTGGACAGCAGCTCCTACGAGCAGTACTTC. This sequence encodes CASSLLDSSSYEQYF.

This clonotype was detected ten times or more. The chain is built from TRBV12-3 or TRBV12-4 and TRBJ2-7, with D possibly TRBD1 on 6 matching bases. V was cut by 6 bases and J by 3 bases, with 9 bases left in between. The CDR3 covers 12 residues. The CDR3 bases are TGTGCCAGCAGGAGGGGGATCTACGAGCAGTACTTC. This gives the protein CASRRGIYEQYF.

V and J are TRBV20-1 and TRBJ2-3; 10 bases are a match to TRBD1. This CDR3 spans 16 amino acids. CDR1 and CDR2 (germline): DFQATT, SNEGSKA (reference sequence). V gave up 3 bases and J gave up 1 base; unmatched junction bases: 7. The CDR3 nucleotides read TGCAGTGCTAGGGGCCCCGGGACAGGGGGCACAGATACGCAGTATTTT. Translation: CSARGPGTGGTDTQYF.

This clonotype was counted at least ten times. The rearrangement uses TRBV9 and TRBJ1-2; D gene unclear. V gave up 7 bases and J gave up 3 bases, with 7 bases separating them. The CDR3 spans 11 residues. Germline-derived CDR1 and CDR2 are SGDLS and YYNGEE. In DNA, the CDR3 is TGTGCCAGCGAAAACCACTATGGCTACACCTTC. It encodes CASENHYGYTF. Looking up the rest from reference TRBV9 and TRBJ1-2 gives the full variable domain: DSGVTQTPKHLITATGQRVTLRCSPRSGDLSVYWYQQSLDQGLQFLIQYYNGEERAKGNILERFSAQQFPDLHSELNLSSLELGDSALYFCASENHYGYTFGSGTRLTVV.